Following are 17 T cell receptor beta chains from one sample sequenced in a study of cytomegalovirus exposure and HLA in healthy donors. The PCR employed 60 Vbeta primers together with 13 Jbeta primers. TCRdb keeps only in-frame clones here, not all; method: immunoSEQ multiplex PCR. This table has 130,000 to 150,000 clones, roughly 80% appearing once. Sequencing input: PBMCs. Receptors originate from a woman aged 35 to 49 in good health and CMV-seropositive.

This clone was observed a few times. The chain couples TRBV19 to TRBJ2-5; 9 bases map to TRBD1. The CDR3 contains 14 residues. V shed 7 bases and J 2 bases; nucleotides not matched to a gene: 5. Germline loops: CDR1 LNHDA, CDR2 SQIVND (reference sequence). CDR3 nucleotide sequence: TGTGCCAGTAAAACGGACAGGGGTCAAGAGACCCAGTACTTC. It specifies CASKTDRGQETQYF.

The rearrangement links TRBV4-1 to TRBJ1-6, with unresolved D. CDR3 size: 15 residues. V lost 0 bases and J lost 6, with 9 bases in between. CDR1 is MGHRA, CDR2 YSYEKL, per germline. Here the CDR3 DNA reads TGCGCCAGCAGCCAAGACCTCTTCTTTAATTCACCCCTCCACTTT. This sequence encodes CASSQDLFFNSPLHF.

J is TRBJ2-3 and V is TRBV7-3; tentatively, D is TRBD1 (5 bases). The germline V gene encodes CDR1 SGHTA and CDR2 FQGTGA. This CDR3 contains 14 residues. Trimming pared 5 bases from V and 0 bases from J, leaving 9 bases between. For the CDR3, the DNA is TGTGCCAGCAGCCAGGGAACTAGCACAGATACGCAGTATTTT. Its protein product is CASSQGTSTDTQYF.

The J gene is TRBJ2-5, the V gene TRBV5-1; TRBD1 might be the D (9 bases). The CDR3 runs to 16 residues. CDR1 is SGHRS and CDR2 is YFSETQ in the germline V gene. Trimming cost V 4 bases and J 1 base, with 17 bases left between them. CDR3 nucleotides: TGCGCCAGCAGCACGGGGGGGGACAGGGTCCAAGAGACCCAGTACTTC. Translated, it gives CASSTGGDRVQETQYF.

J is TRBJ2-2 and V is TRBV28; D unresolved. This CDR3 comprises 12 residues. From germline, CDR1 is MDHEN and CDR2 SYDVKM. Trimming cost V 6 bases and J 6 bases, with 8 bases left between them. The CDR3 nucleotides read TGTGCCAGCAGGAAGTCGGCCGGGGAGCTGTTTTTT. It is translated as CASRKSAGELFF.

The V call is TRBV2, the J call TRBJ1-6; no reliable D call. With 0 bases removed from V and 9 bases from J, the gap between germline ends came to 9 bases. This CDR3 is built from 14 residues. Germline V gives CDR1 SNHLY, CDR2 FYNNEI. The CDR3 sequence: CASSEAHQVSPLHF. CDR3 sequence (DNA): TGTGCCAGCAGTGAAGCGCATCAGGTTTCACCCCTCCACTTT.

V gene TRBV6-1 combines with J gene TRBJ2-7, with D maybe TRBD1 (6 bases). The CDR3 loop spans 12 amino acids. The V end was cut by 0 bases, the J end by 11 bases, with 11 bases between. The V gene's germline CDR1 is MNHNS and CDR2 SASEGT. The chain's CDR3 is CASSEARGKEYF. In DNA, the CDR3 is TGTGCCAGCAGTGAAGCTAGGGGGAAGGAGTACTTC.

This chain links TRBV18 with TRBJ1-6; TRBD1 agrees at 7 bases. V was pared by 4 bases and J by 7 bases, with 7 bases of the junction left unmatched. CDR3 length equals 15 residues. Germline CDR1 reads KGHSH; CDR2 reads LQKENI. The DNA of the CDR3 is TGTGCCAGCTCACAAGACAGGGTGGGGAATTCACCCCTCCACTTT. Translation: CASSQDRVGNSPLHF.

This chain connects TRBV28 to TRBJ2-1, with 7 positions matching TRBD2. V lost 3 bases, J lost 5 bases, and 4 bases stayed unmatched. This CDR3 is built from 14 residues. CDR1 and CDR2 from the germline V gene are MDHEN and SYDVKM. CDR3 nucleotide sequence: TGTGCCAGCAGTTTTCTAGCGGACGACAATGAGCAGTTCTTC. Residues: CASSFLADDNEQFF. The full variable domain, in which reference TRBV28 and TRBJ2-1 provide the parts outside the CDR3, is DVKVTQSSRYLVKRTGEKVFLECVQDMDHENMFWYRQDPGLGLRLIYFSYDVKMKEKGDIPEGYSVSREKKERFSLILESASTNQTSMYLCASSFLADDNEQFFGPGTRLTVL.

This chain uses TRBV5-1 with TRBJ2-7; 8 nucleotides align to TRBD2. The J segment lost 3 bases and the V segment lost 4 bases, leaving 9 bases of the junction unmatched. Per germline, CDR1 SGHRS and CDR2 YFSETQ. The CDR3 runs 15 residues. As DNA, the CDR3 is TGCGCCAGCAGCGAGGGACTAGGATCTGTCTACGAGCAGTACTTC. Its protein product is CASSEGLGSVYEQYF.

The chain combines TRBV5-1 with TRBJ2-5; perhaps TRBD2 as D (5 bases). V was trimmed by 4 bases and J by 10 bases, leaving 17 bases between them. This CDR3 has 13 amino acids. CDR1 is SGHRS, CDR2 YFSETQ, per germline. CDR3 protein: CASSMGDGVVQYF. As DNA, the CDR3 is TGCGCCAGCAGCATGGGAGACGGGGTGGTCCAGTACTTC.

This clone was seen once. The V call is TRBV6-1, the J call TRBJ1-5; D is unclear. Germline loops: CDR1 MNHNS, CDR2 SASEGT. Trimming removed 3 bases from V and 1 base from J, with 10 bases in between. CDR3 length: 15 amino acids. Here the CDR3 reads CASSDAPLSNQPQHF. The DNA for the CDR3 is TGTGCCAGCAGTGATGCGCCCCTAAGCAATCAGCCCCAGCATTTT.

This chain links TRBV28 with TRBJ1-2, with D possibly matching TRBD1 (5 bases). V was pared by 8 bases and J by 14 bases, with 18 bases between. Germline V gives CDR1 MDHEN, CDR2 SYDVKM. The CDR3 totals 11 residues. CDR3 DNA: TGTGCCAGCGAATATCGACAGTTGTTAACCTTC. Translation gives CASEYRQLLTF.

This clone has only a few counts. J is TRBJ2-2 and V is TRBV6-1, with D maybe TRBD1 (6 bases). This CDR3 is 13 amino acids long. V was pared by 6 bases and J by 1 base, with 6 bases between. Germline V lookup: CDR1 MNHNS, CDR2 SASEGT. As DNA, the CDR3 is TGTGCCAGCAGACAGGGGAACACCGGGGAGCTGTTTTTT. It codes for CASRQGNTGELFF.

This clone has a single count. J is TRBJ1-1 and V is TRBV5-6; maybe TRBD1 (5 bases). Germline V gives CDR1 SGHDT, CDR2 YYEEEE. The CDR3 is 16 residues long. Trimming stripped 2 bases from V and 3 bases from J, with 17 bases between. The CDR3 DNA sequence: TGTGCCAGCAGCTTCTACGGGTTTATAGGGGACACTGAAGCTTTCTTT. It specifies CASSFYGFIGDTEAFF.

The count of this clone is one. This chain uses TRBV5-4 with TRBJ1-2; D gene unclear. The CDR3 contains 15 residues. The V and J ends lost 2 bases and 4 bases respectively, with 15 bases between them. From germline, CDR1 is SGHNT and CDR2 YYREEE (reference sequence). CDR3 coding DNA: TGTGCCAGCAGCTTCCCGGGAGCTTTCTCCTATGGCTACACCTTC. Residues: CASSFPGAFSYGYTF.

This clone was counted only a few times. J is TRBJ1-1 and V is TRBV19; unclear D gene. Trimming removed 2 bases at V and 11 bases at J, with 12 bases between. Germline V CDR1 and CDR2: LNHDA, SQIVND (reference sequence). The CDR3 length is 12 residues. Written as DNA, the CDR3 is TGTGCCAGTAGTATACCGGGAGCGTCCGCTTTCTTT. This gives the protein CASSIPGASAFF.